The text below deals with one T cell receptor (beta chain). Its target is not known. Its ends do not fully match the called genes, so a read error is possible. TCRdb reprocessed the 5' RACE reads via MiXCR and lists one record per CDR3 protein. The table lists 1.5 million to 2 million distinct CDR3 sequences, less than 35% of them singletons. Per germline, CDR1 SGHTA and CDR2 FQGNSA. The CDR3 totals 18 residues. This specimen belongs to a study of identical twins. Overall study results and limits: Conclusions were based on cross-sectional statistical analysis, without following the same donors. Memory repertoires showed no such pattern, whereas abundant cord blood beta clonotypes carried fewer insertions. Less excess twin sharing appeared in beta out-of-frame sequences. Out-of-frame alpha sequences common to twins exhibited a surplus of low generation probability.

The rearrangement joins TRBV7-2 to TRBJ2-3; D may be TRBD2 (6 bases). The specimen sequenced was cord blood. The TCR was taken from a newborn girl in good health. CDR3 protein: CASSLAQFGRRGTGTQYF. The CDR3 DNA reads as TGTGCCAGCAGCTTAGCGCAATTCGGTAGGCGGGGCACAGGTACGCAGTATTTT.